This T cell receptor beta chain was sequenced during a study of monozygotic twins with inflammatory bowel disease. Broader study findings: In patient repertoires, differing immunosuppressive treatments may have added some variability. IBD-affected twins scored below their healthy co-twins in TCRbeta diversity (inverse Simpson).

Reanalyzing the 5' RACE reads, TCRdb keeps one entry per CDR3 protein, without DNA. The listing records tens of thousands of distinct CDR3 sequences. A remark on this clonotype: What it binds is not known.

The material sequenced was blood. The origin of this receptor is a human donor with ulcerative colitis or Crohn's disease, or a healthy co-twin of an affected twin (not recorded which).

CDR3 residues: CASSTFGGEGDTQYF. The rearrangement uses TRBV12-3 or TRBV12-4 and TRBJ2-3; the TRBD2 assignment by TCRdb is unverifiable without DNA. The CDR3 is 15 residues long.